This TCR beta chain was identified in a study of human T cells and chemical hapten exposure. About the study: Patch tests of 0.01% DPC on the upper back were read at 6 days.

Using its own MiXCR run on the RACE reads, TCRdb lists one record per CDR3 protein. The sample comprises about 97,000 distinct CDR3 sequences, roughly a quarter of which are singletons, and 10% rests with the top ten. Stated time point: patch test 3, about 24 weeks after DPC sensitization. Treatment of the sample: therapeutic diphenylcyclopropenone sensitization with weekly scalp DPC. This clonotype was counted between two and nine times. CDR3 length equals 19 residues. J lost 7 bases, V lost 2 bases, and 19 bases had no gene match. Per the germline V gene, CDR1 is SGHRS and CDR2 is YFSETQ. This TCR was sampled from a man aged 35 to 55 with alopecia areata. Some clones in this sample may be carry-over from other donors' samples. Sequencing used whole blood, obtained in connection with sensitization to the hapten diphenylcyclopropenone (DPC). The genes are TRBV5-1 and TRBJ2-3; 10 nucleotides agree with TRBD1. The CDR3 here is CASSFQTGGSATSAYTQYF. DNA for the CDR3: TGCGCCAGCAGCTTCCAGACAGGGGGCTCCGCCACCTCTGCGTATACGCAGTATTTT. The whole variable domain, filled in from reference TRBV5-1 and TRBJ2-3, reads KAGVTQTPRYLIKTRGQQVTLSCSPISGHRSVSWYQQTPGQGLQFLFEYFSETQRNKGNFPGRFSGRQFSNSRSEMNVSTLELGDSALYLCASSFQTGGSATSAYTQYFGPGTRLTVL.